This entry lists 23 T cell receptor beta chains sequenced from one sample in a study of cytomegalovirus exposure and HLA in healthy donors (dated by TCRdb to the late 2010s). The library relied on the immunoSEQ multiplex PCR assay. The multiplex PCR relied on a mix of 60 forward primers for TCR Vbeta segments and 13 reverse primers for TCR Jbeta segments. What TCRdb holds here is the immuneACCESS table cut down to in-frame rearrangements. Part of the clones is not present; checked against another copy, under half of the missing clones reflect an unresolved V gene, and the others are unexplained. The sample yields roughly 150,000 clones; roughly 70% were counted once. The ten largest clones add up to around 1.6% of the sample. The sequencing sample was made of PBMCs. The source is a human donor in good health.

The chain uses TRBV2 and TRBJ2-5; 10 bases align to TRBD2. V shed 6 bases and J 0 bases; nucleotides not matched to a gene: 7. The length of the CDR3 is 16 residues. CDR1 and CDR2 from the germline V gene are SNHLY and FYNNEI. The CDR3 spells CASSPGTSAYQETQYF. CDR3 DNA sequence: TGTGCCAGCAGCCCCGGGACTAGCGCCTACCAAGAGACCCAGTACTTC.

The CDR3 here is CASSLNPGQGSYEQYF. In nucleotides, the CDR3 is TGTGCCAGCAGCTTAAACCCGGGACAGGGGTCATACGAGCAGTACTTC. The V call is TRBV11-2, the J call TRBJ2-7; TRBD1 aligns across 10 bases. The CDR3 contains 16 residues. V lost 2 bases and J lost 4; bases outside the gene matches: 8. Germline V gene sequence: CDR1 SGHAT, CDR2 FQNNGV. The complete variable domain, with remaining parts taken from reference TRBV11-2 and TRBJ2-7, reads EAGVAQSPRYKIIEKRQSVAFWCNPISGHATLYWYQQILGQGPKLLIQFQNNGVVDDSQLPKDRFSAERLKGVDSTLKIQPAKLEDSAVYLCASSLNPGQGSYEQYFGPGTRLTVT.

The rearrangement uses TRBV18 and TRBJ2-1; 11 bases line up with TRBD2. CDR1 and CDR2 (germline): KGHSH, LQKENI. After removal of 2 bases from V and 6 bases from J, the junction contained 9 bases not matched to a gene. There are 17 residues in the CDR3. CDR3 region: CASSPTGGLAAANEQFF. The CDR3 DNA sequence: TGTGCCAGCTCACCAACAGGGGGACTAGCGGCGGCCAATGAGCAGTTCTTC.

V gene TRBV27 combines with J gene TRBJ1-5; 9 nucleotides agree with TRBD1. CDR1 is MNHEY, CDR2 SMNVEV, per germline (reference sequence). Germline trimming cut 8 bases from V and 7 bases from J; bases unmatched to any gene: 9. This CDR3 region has 14 residues. CDR3 bases: TGTGCCAGCGGACGGACAGGGGAGATCCAGCCCCAGCATTTT. Residues: CASGRTGEIQPQHF.

The V and J genes are TRBV19 and TRBJ2-1; 8 bases align to TRBD2. The CDR3 loop spans 13 amino acids. Germline trimming cut 10 bases from V and 6 bases from J; bases unmatched to any gene: 8. CDR1 is LNHDA and CDR2 is SQIVND in the germline V gene (reference sequence). DNA of the CDR3: TGTGCCACCTATAGCGGGATTTTCAATGAGCAGTTCTTC. Its protein is CATYSGIFNEQFF.

The V gene is TRBV5-4, the J gene TRBJ1-4; a possible D gene is TRBD1 (5 bases). This CDR3 comprises 14 residues. Germline values: CDR1 SGHNT, CDR2 YYREEE (reference sequence). Trimming stripped 1 base from V and 8 bases from J, with 12 bases between. As DNA, the CDR3 is TGTGCCAGCAGCTTGAAAGGGGAGGGCGAAAAACTGTTTTTT. Translated, it gives CASSLKGEGEKLFF.

The chain couples TRBV6-5 to TRBJ1-1; D perhaps matches TRBD1 (5 bases). The germline V gene has CDR1 MNHEY and CDR2 SVGAGI. The V gene lost 6 bases and the J gene lost 4 bases, with 12 bases spanning the gap. The CDR3 spans 13 residues. The DNA of the CDR3 is TGTGCCAGCAGCCGGACACTGGGCACTGAAGCTTTCTTT. Translated, it gives CASSRTLGTEAFF.

This chain links TRBV6-5 with TRBJ2-3, with 7 bases fitting TRBD1. With 8 bases clipped from V and 3 bases from J, the junction kept 8 bases outside the gene matches. From germline, CDR1 is MNHEY and CDR2 SVGAGI. This CDR3 is built from 14 residues. In DNA form, the CDR3 reads TGTGCCAGCTACAGGACAGGACGAACAGATACGCAGTATTTT. Its protein is CASYRTGRTDTQYF.

The sample holds a few counts of this clone. The CDR3 nucleotides read TGTGCCAGTACTCCCCCAGAAGCTTTCTTT. This translates into CASTPPEAFF. This chain uses TRBV7-9 with TRBJ1-1; unclear D gene. CDR3 length: 10 amino acids. CDR1 is SEHNR, CDR2 FQNEAQ, per germline (reference sequence). Trimming pared 9 bases from V and 8 bases from J, leaving 10 bases between.

The chain employs TRBV28 and TRBJ2-7; 7 nucleotides agree with TRBD1. Germline V lookup: CDR1 MDHEN, CDR2 SYDVKM. The length of the CDR3 is 15 residues. V dropped 4 bases and J dropped 4; count of bases not matched to a gene: 10. CDR3 DNA sequence: TGTGCCAGCAGTTGGACAGGCCTGGGGGCATACGAGCAGTACTTC. This codes for CASSWTGLGAYEQYF.

This clone occurred a few times. The CDR3 loop is CASSRGLAGSTDTQYF. The CDR3 nucleotides read TGTGCCAGCAGCCGGGGACTAGCGGGGAGTACAGATACGCAGTATTTT. The chain links TRBV7-3 to TRBJ2-3, with TRBD2 identical over 13 bases. The CDR3 totals 16 residues. The V segment lost 5 bases and the J segment 3 bases; nucleotides outside the gene matches: 5. The germline gives CDR1 SGHTA, CDR2 FQGTGA.

This clone was seen more than once but under ten times. V is TRBV28 and J is TRBJ2-1, with TRBD2 identical over 7 bases. Germline values: CDR1 MDHEN, CDR2 SYDVKM. The CDR3 consists of 18 residues. Germline trimming cut 4 bases from V and 2 bases from J; bases unmatched to any gene: 14. The CDR3 DNA follows: TGTGCCAGCAGTTCGCAGTGGCCCTCTAGCGGAGCCTACAATGAGCAGTTCTTC. This codes for CASSSQWPSSGAYNEQFF.

V usage is TRBV18 and J usage is TRBJ2-7; possible D gene TRBD2, 6 bases. The germline V gene has CDR1 KGHSH and CDR2 LQKENI. Trimming took off 1 base at V and 0 bases at J, with 10 bases between the two ends. The CDR3 has 15 residues. In nucleotides, the CDR3 is TGTGCCAGCTCACCACAGGGAGGAGTCTCCTACGAGCAGTACTTC. Translating it yields CASSPQGGVSYEQYF.

V is TRBV5-1 and J is TRBJ2-2; TRBD2 might be the D (5 bases). The CDR3 loop spans 14 amino acids. The germline V gene encodes CDR1 SGHRS and CDR2 YFSETQ. With 2 bases removed from V and 2 bases from J, the gap between germline ends came to 7 bases. This CDR3 is CASSLTGNTGELFF. The CDR3 bases are TGCGCCAGCAGCTTAACGGGAAACACCGGGGAGCTGTTTTTT.

This clone was counted a few times. V usage is TRBV6-6 and J usage is TRBJ2-5; 9 nucleotides line up with TRBD1. Trimming at V came to 2 bases and at J to 4 bases, leaving 8 bases not matched to a gene. Germline V gene data show CDR1 as MNHNY and CDR2 as SVGAGI (reference sequence). CDR3 size: 16 residues. CDR3 sequence (DNA): TGTGCCAGCAGTTACATCGAACAGGGGGCGGGAGAGACCCAGTACTTC. Translated: CASSYIEQGAGETQYF.

This chain uses TRBV9 with TRBJ2-1, with 7 bases matching TRBD2. From germline, CDR1 is SGDLS and CDR2 YYNGEE. This CDR3 is 15 amino acids long. Trimming at V came to 0 bases and at J to 7 bases, leaving 7 bases not matched to a gene. Written as DNA, the CDR3 is TGTGCCAGCAGCGTAGTTGGCGGGAGTGGTAATGAGCAGTTCTTC. Translation: CASSVVGGSGNEQFF.

V and J are TRBV6-1 and TRBJ2-7; TRBD1 aligns across 9 bases. With V trimmed by 5 bases and J by 2 bases, 7 bases remained unmatched. The CDR3 has 15 residues. Per germline, CDR1 MNHNS and CDR2 SASEGT. The CDR3 bases are TGTGCCAGCAGTACCTCGGACAGGGGACCCTACGAGCAGTACTTC. Encoded protein: CASSTSDRGPYEQYF.

V and J are TRBV11-3 and TRBJ2-3, with unresolved D. This CDR3 is 13 amino acids long. Germline CDR1 is SGHNT and CDR2 is YENEEA. V lost 5 bases to trimming and J lost 1 base, with 7 bases between them. In DNA form, the CDR3 reads TGTGCCAGCAGCCACCGGGGCACAGATACGCAGTATTTT. This encodes CASSHRGTDTQYF.

In its sample, this clone was seen a few times. CDR3 loop: CASSDRDYQETQYF. The CDR3, as DNA: TGTGCCAGCAGCGACAGAGACTACCAAGAGACCCAGTACTTC. J is TRBJ2-5 and V is TRBV27; TRBD1 is a possible D gene (5 bases). CDR3 length equals 14 residues. Trimming shortened V by 6 bases and J by 0 bases, and 11 bases separated the two germline ends. Germline assignment: CDR1 MNHEY and CDR2 SMNVEV (reference sequence).

This clone appeared a few times. The rearrangement uses TRBV11-2 and TRBJ2-1; 7 nucleotides agree with TRBD2. Germline V gene data show CDR1 as SGHAT and CDR2 as FQNNGV. This CDR3 has 12 amino acids. V lost 8 bases to trimming and J lost 9 bases; unmatched junction nucleotides: 7. The CDR3 sequence is CASGRGVREQFF. The DNA for the CDR3 is TGTGCCAGCGGCCGGGGGGTCCGTGAGCAGTTCTTC.

The chain is built from TRBV7-9 and TRBJ2-1; TRBD2 might be the D (5 bases). Trimming shortened V by 6 bases and J by 8 bases, and 26 bases separated the two germline ends. There are 17 residues in the CDR3. Germline CDR1 is SEHNR and CDR2 is FQNEAQ (reference sequence). In DNA, the CDR3 is TGTGCCAGCAGTTATGCCCACGGGAAAGGGAGTTCCGATGAGCAGTTCTTC. It specifies CASSYAHGKGSSDEQFF.

This clone was counted a few times. The chain employs TRBV19 and TRBJ1-2, with TRBD1 identical over 7 bases. The V segment lost 2 bases and the J segment 5 bases; nucleotides outside the gene matches: 11. The CDR3 runs to 16 residues. Germline V lookup: CDR1 LNHDA, CDR2 SQIVND (reference sequence). CDR3 region: CASSITLGTAKYGYTF. CDR3 coding DNA: TGTGCCAGTAGTATAACTCTCGGGACAGCGAAATATGGCTACACCTTC.

The V call is TRBV9, the J call TRBJ2-6; no reliable D call. This CDR3 spans 18 amino acids. V dropped 4 bases and J dropped 0 bases, with 17 bases sitting between them. Per germline, CDR1 SGDLS and CDR2 YYNGEE. The CDR3 nucleotides read TGTGCCAGCAGCCCCCCCGGCGCGGCCTTCTCTGGGGCCAACGTCCTGACTTTC. Protein product: CASSPPGAAFSGANVLTF. Variable domain in full (rest from reference TRBV9 and TRBJ2-6): DSGVTQTPKHLITATGQRVTLRCSPRSGDLSVYWYQQSLDQGLQFLIQYYNGEERAKGNILERFSAQQFPDLHSELNLSSLELGDSALYFCASSPPGAAFSGANVLTFGAGSRLTVL.